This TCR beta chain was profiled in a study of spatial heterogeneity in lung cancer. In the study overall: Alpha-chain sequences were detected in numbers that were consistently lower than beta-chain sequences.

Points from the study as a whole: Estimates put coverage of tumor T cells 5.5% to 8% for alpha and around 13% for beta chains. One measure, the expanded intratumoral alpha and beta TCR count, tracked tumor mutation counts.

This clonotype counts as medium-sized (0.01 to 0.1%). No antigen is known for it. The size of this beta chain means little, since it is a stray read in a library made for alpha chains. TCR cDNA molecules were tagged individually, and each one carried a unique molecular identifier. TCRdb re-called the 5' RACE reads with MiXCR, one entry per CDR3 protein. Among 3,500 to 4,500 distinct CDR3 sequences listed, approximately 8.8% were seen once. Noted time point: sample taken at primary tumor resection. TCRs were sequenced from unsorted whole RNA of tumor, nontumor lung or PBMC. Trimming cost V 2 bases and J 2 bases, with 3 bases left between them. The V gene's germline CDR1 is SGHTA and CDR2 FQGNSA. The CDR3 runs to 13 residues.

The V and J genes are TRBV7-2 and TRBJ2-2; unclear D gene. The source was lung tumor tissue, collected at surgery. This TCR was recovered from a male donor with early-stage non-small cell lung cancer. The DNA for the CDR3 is TGTGCCAGCAGCTTATCCAACACCGGGGAGCTGTTTTTT. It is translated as CASSLSNTGELFF.